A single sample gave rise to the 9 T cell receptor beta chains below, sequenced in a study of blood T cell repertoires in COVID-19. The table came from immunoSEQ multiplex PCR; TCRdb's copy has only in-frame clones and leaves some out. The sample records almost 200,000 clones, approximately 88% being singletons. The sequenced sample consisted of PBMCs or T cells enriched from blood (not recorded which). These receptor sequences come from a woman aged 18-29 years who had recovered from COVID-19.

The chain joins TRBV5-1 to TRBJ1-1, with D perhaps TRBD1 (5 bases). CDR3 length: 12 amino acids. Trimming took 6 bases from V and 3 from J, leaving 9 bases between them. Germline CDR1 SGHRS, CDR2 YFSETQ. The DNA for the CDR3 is TGCGCCAGCACGGGGGAGCACACTGAAGCTTTCTTT. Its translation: CASTGEHTEAFF.

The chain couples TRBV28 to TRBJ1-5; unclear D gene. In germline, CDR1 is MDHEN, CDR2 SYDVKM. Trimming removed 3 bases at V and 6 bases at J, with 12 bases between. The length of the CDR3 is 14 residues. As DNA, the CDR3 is TGTGCCAGCAGTTTCCAACTGAACGGTCAGCCCCAGCATTTT. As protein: CASSFQLNGQPQHF.

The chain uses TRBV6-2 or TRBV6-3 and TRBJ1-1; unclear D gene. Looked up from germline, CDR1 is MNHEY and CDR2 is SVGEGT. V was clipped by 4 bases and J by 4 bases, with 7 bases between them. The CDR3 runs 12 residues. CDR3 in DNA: TGTGCCAGCAGTTCCAGGTTCACTGAAGCTTTCTTT. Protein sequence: CASSSRFTEAFF.

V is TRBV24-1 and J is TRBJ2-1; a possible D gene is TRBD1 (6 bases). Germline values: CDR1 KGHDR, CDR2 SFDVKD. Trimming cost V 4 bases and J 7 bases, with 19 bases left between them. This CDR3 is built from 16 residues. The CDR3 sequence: CATSDGRDIGTNEQFF. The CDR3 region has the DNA TGTGCCACCAGTGACGGACGGGACATTGGGACGAATGAGCAGTTCTTC.

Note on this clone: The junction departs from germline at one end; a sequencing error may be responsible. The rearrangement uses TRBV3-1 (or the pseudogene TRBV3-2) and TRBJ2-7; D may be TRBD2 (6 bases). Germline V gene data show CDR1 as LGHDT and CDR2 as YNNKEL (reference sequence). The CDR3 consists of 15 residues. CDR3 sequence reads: CASTQAPGLSYEQYF. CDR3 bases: TGTGCCAGCACCCAAGCTCCGGGACTTTCCTACGAGCAGTACTTC.

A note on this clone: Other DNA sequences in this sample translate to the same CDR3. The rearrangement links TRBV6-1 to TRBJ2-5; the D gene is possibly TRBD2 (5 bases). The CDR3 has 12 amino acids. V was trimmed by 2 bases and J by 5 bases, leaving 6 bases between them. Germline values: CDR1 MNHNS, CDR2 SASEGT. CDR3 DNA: TGTGCCAGCAGTGAAAGAGGGGAGACCCAGTACTTC. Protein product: CASSERGETQYF.

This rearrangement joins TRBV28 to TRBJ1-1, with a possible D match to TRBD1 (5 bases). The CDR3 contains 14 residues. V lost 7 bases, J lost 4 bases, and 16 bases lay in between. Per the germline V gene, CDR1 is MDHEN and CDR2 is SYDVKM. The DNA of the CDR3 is TGTGCCAGCACCACAACAGGCTTAAGCACTGAAGCTTTCTTT. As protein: CASTTTGLSTEAFF.

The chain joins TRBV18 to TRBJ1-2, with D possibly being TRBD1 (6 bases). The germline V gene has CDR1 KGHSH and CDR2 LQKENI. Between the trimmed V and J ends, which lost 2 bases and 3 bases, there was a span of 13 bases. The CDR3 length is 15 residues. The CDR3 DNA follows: TGTGCCAGCTCACCAGTCGTGGACAGAGACTATGGCTACACCTTC. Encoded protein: CASSPVVDRDYGYTF.

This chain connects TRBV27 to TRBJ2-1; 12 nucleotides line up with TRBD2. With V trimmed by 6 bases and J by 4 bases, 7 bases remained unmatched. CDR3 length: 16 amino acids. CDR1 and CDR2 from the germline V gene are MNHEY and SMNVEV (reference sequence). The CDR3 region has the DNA TGTGCCAGCAGGCGACTAGCGGGGGTACTATACAATGAGCAGTTCTTC. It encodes CASRRLAGVLYNEQFF.